This TCR beta chain originates from a study of blood T cell repertoires in COVID-19. The wider study: Samples representing acute and convalescent COVID-19 were sourced from the United States, Italy and Spain.

Germline values: CDR1 SGHTA, CDR2 FQGNSA. The ends were cut back, 2 bases at V and 3 bases at J, with 14 bases in the middle. The CDR3 extends over 15 amino acids. A single count supports this clone. Original processing methods: By means of reference gene primer amplification, nucleated cell counts were estimated. Clones were sequenced by immunoSEQ multiplex PCR, and TCRdb holds only the in-frame ones, with some missing. That table supplies the V and J calls and clone size; D and trimming were determined from the DNA. The data contain a few hundred thousand clones, roughly 80% of them singletons. The sequenced sample was peripheral blood. The gene calls are TRBV7-2 and TRBJ2-7; maybe TRBD2 (5 bases). The sequence derives from a human donor in a cohort sampled during active COVID-19. CDR3 sequence (DNA): TGTGCCAGCAGCTTAAGCTATACCCGGGACTACGAGCAGTACTTC. Amino acids: CASSLSYTRDYEQYF.